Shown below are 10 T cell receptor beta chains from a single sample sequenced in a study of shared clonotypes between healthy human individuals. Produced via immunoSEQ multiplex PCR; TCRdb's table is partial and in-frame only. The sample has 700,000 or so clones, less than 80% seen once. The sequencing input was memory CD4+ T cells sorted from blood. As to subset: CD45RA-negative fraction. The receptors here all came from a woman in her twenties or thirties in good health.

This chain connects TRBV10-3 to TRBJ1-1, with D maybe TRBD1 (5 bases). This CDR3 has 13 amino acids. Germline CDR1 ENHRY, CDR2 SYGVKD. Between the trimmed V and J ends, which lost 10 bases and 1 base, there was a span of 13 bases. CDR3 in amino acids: CATRGSRNTEAFF. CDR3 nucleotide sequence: TGTGCCACGCGGGGGTCGCGGAACACTGAAGCTTTCTTT.

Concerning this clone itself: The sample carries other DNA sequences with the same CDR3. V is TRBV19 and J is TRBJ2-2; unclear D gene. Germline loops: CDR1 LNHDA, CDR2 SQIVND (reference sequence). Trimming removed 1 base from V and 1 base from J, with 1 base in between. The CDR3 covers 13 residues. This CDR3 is CASSIGNTGELFF. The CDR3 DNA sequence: TGTGCCAGTAGTATAGGGAACACCGGGGAGCTGTTTTTT.

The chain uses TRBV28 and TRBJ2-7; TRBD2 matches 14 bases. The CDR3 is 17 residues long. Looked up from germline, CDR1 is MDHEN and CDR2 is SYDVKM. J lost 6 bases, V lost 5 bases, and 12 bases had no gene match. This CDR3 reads CASSPRLAGGLLGEQYF. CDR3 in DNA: TGTGCCAGCAGTCCAAGACTAGCGGGAGGGCTTCTTGGCGAGCAGTACTTC.

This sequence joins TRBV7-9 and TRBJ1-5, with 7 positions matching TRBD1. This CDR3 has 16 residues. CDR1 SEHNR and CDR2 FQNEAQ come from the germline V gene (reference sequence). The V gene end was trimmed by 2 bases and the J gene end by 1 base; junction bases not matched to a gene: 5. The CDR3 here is CASSLYRGRSNQPQHF. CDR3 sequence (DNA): TGTGCCAGCAGCTTATACAGGGGAAGGAGCAATCAGCCCCAGCATTTT.

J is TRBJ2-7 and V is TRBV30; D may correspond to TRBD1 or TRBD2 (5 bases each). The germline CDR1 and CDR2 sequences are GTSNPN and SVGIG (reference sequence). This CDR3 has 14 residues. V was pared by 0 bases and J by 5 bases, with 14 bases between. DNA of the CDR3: TGTGCCTGGAGTGTACGAGGGGCGGGTAACGAGCAGTACTTC. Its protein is CAWSVRGAGNEQYF.

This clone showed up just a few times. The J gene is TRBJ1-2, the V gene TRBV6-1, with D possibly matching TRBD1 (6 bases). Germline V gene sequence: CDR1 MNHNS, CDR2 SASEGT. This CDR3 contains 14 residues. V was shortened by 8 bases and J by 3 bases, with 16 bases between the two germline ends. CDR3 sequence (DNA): TGTGCCAGCGCACAGGGATTTTTTGACTATGGCTACACCTTC. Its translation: CASAQGFFDYGYTF.

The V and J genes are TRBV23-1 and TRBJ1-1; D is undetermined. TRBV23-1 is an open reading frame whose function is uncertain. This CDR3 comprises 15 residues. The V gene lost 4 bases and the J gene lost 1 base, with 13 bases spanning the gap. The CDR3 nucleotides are TGCGCCAGCAGTCGTCTCCTACCCACGAACACTGAAGCTTTCTTT. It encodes CASSRLLPTNTEAFF.

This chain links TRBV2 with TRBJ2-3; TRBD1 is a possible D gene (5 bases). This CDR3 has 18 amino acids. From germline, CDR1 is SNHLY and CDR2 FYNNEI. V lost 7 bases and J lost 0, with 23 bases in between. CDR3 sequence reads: CASIFSPTGATSTDTQYF. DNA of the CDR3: TGTGCCAGCATCTTTTCCCCCACAGGTGCTACTAGCACAGATACGCAGTATTTT.

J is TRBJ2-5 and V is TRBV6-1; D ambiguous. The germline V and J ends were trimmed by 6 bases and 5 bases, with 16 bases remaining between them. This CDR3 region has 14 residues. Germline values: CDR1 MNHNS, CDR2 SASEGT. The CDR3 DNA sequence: TGTGCCAGCAGGGCGGAGTTCAGTCGGGAGACCCAGTACTTC. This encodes CASRAEFSRETQYF.

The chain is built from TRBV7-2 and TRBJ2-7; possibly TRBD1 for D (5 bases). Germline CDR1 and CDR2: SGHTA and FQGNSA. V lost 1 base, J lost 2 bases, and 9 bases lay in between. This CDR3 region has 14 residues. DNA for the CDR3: TGTGCCAGCAGCTTAGTTCCAGGGCCCTACGAGCAGTACTTC. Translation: CASSLVPGPYEQYF.